This T cell receptor beta chain was captured in a study of blood T cell repertoires in COVID-19. For the study at large: Collection of acute and convalescent COVID-19 samples took place in the United States, Italy and Spain. Sources were T cells, B-cell-depleted T cells, or PBMCs; the material itself was cDNA or gDNA.

CDR1 and CDR2 (germline): KGHSH, LQKENI. The CDR3 totals 15 residues. V was pared by 2 bases and J by 0 bases, with 10 bases between. In the original processing: Nucleated cell counts were estimated from reference gene primer amplification. Clones were read by immunoSEQ multiplex PCR, and TCRdb kept only the in-frame ones, dropping some. V and J calls and clone size are as listed in that table; D and trimming were resolved from the DNA. In the table there are almost 250,000 clones, about nine tenths of which are singletons. The rearrangement joins TRBV18 to TRBJ1-1; D gene uncertain. Specimen: peripheral blood. The sequence derives from a woman aged 55-69 years who had recovered from COVID-19. The CDR3 here is CASSPFGEVNTEAFF. CDR3 coding DNA: TGTGCCAGCTCACCATTTGGGGAGGTGAACACTGAAGCTTTCTTT.